These T cell receptor beta chains were read from a single sample in a study of lymphopenia after photon versus proton radiotherapy. The protocol was immunoSEQ multiplex PCR, while the TCRdb copy is restricted to in-frame clones and leaves out a portion. The sample includes more than 45,000 clones, roughly 83% of them seen just once. The sample consisted of peripheral blood, taken from a patient treated with proton-based radiotherapy. The receptors originated from a man aged 55 to 70 with pancreatic cancer. Both conserved end residues are part of each CDR3. A D gene is named only where the DNA matches it firmly. Not all rows give a size; the values are once, few, many and, for expanded clones, a class.

>NA|NA|TRBJ1-3|TRBV28
CASRLSSGNTIYF
TGTGCCAGCAGACTCTCTTCTGGAAACACCATATATTTT
>TRBD2|NA|TRBJ2-7|TRBV9
CASSETLGLAGDEQYF
TGTGCCAGCAGTGAGACGCTGGGACTAGCGGGAGACGAGCAGTACTTC
>TRBD1|NA|TRBJ1-5|TRBV18
CASSSDRAGNQPQHF
TGTGCCAGCTCATCAGACAGGGCTGGCAATCAGCCCCAGCATTTT
>NA|NA|TRBJ2-2|TRBV29-1
CSVEAGELFF
TGCAGCGTTGAGGCCGGGGAGCTGTTTTTT
>NA|NA|TRBJ2-6|TRBV5-1
CASSPRGRAGANVLTF
TGCGCCAGCAGCCCCAGGGGCAGGGCTGGGGCCAACGTCCTGACTTTC
>NA|NA|TRBJ2-7|TRBV9
CASSGGTASYEQYF
TGTGCCAGCAGCGGGGGGACCGCCTCCTACGAGCAGTACTTC
>TRBD2|NA|TRBJ2-5|TRBV5-1
CASSSDASGRSQETQYF
TGCGCCAGCAGCAGCGACGCTAGCGGGAGGTCCCAAGAGACCCAGTACTTC
>NA|NA|TRBJ2-1|TRBV7-2
CASSLAVSNEQFF
TGTGCCAGCAGCTTAGCTGTGTCCAATGAGCAGTTCTTC
>NA|NA|TRBJ2-3|TRBV18
CASSPGPPGPDTQYF
TGTGCCAGCTCCCCGGGCCCTCCTGGGCCAGATACGCAGTATTTT
>TRBD1|NA|TRBJ1-3|TRBV18
CASSPPLDRLSSGNTIYF
TGTGCCAGCTCACCACCGTTGGACAGGTTGAGCTCTGGAAACACCATATATTTT
>NA|once|TRBJ2-1|TRBV7-6
CASSPGLAYNEQFF
TGTGCCAGCAGCCCGGGACTGGCTTACAATGAGCAGTTCTTC